These 3 T cell receptor beta chains were sequenced from one sample in a study of blood T cell repertoires in COVID-19. Clones were read by immunoSEQ multiplex PCR, and TCRdb kept only the in-frame ones, dropping some. The table records a few hundred thousand clones, around 84% of them present only once. The source material was peripheral blood. These receptors came from a man aged 25 to 45 with active or convalescent COVID-19.

This clone was picked up a small number of times. V usage is TRBV2 and J usage is TRBJ2-3; TRBD2 aligns across 9 bases. The germline V gene encodes CDR1 SNHLY and CDR2 FYNNEI. V was pared by 8 bases and J by 5 bases, with 14 bases of the junction left unmatched. The CDR3 spans 16 residues. CDR3 nucleotide sequence: TGTGCCAGCCTCAGGGGGATGCGGGGGGGCCGAGATACGCAGTATTTT. Its protein product is CASLRGMRGGRDTQYF.

This sequence joins TRBV14 and TRBJ1-3; maybe TRBD1 (6 bases). Looked up from germline, CDR1 is SGHDN and CDR2 is FVKESK. Trimming pared 1 base from V and 7 bases from J, leaving 17 bases between. The CDR3 totals 16 residues. The CDR3 here is CASSQAVTRGTNTIYF. CDR3 sequence (DNA): TGTGCCAGCAGCCAAGCGGTGACAAGGGGGACGAACACCATATATTTT. Combining the CDR3 with reference TRBV14 and TRBJ1-3 gives the whole variable domain EAGVTQFPSHSVIEKGQTVTLRCDPISGHDNLYWYRRVMGKEIKFLLHFVKESKQDESGMPNNRFLAERTGGTYSTLKVQPAELEDSGVYFCASSQAVTRGTNTIYFGEGSWLTVV.

The chain has TRBV29-1 and TRBJ2-1; 9 positions agree with TRBD2. After removal of 5 bases from V and 9 bases from J, the junction contained 8 bases not matched to a gene. The V gene's germline CDR1 is SQVTM and CDR2 ANQGSEA. This CDR3 has 13 amino acids. The CDR3 region is CSVRGLASSEQFF. The CDR3 region has the DNA TGCAGCGTTAGGGGACTAGCTTCCAGTGAGCAGTTCTTC.